This T cell receptor (beta chain) was sequenced in a study of T cells after yellow fever vaccination. Study-wide points: Weaker, the secondary response peaked sooner, at day 5 versus 15.

This CDR3 is 13 amino acids long. Germline V gene data show CDR1 as SGHTA and CDR2 as FQGNSA. Trimming removed 2 bases at V and 7 bases at J, with 11 bases between. TCRdb passed the 5' RACE reads through MiXCR, listing each CDR3 protein once. This table holds 310,000 or so distinct CDR3 sequences, around 3.6% found once. This clonotype was seen more than once but under ten times. Its specificity is not known. This material consisted of PBMCs, taken on the day of the yellow fever booster vaccination. The TCR originated in a man between 18 and 35 years old who received the YFV17D yellow fever vaccine. The gene calls are TRBV7-2 and TRBJ1-2; D is uncertain. The CDR3 sequence: CASSLRESGGYTF. CDR3 DNA sequence: TGTGCCAGCAGCTTAAGGGAGTCGGGTGGCTACACCTTC.